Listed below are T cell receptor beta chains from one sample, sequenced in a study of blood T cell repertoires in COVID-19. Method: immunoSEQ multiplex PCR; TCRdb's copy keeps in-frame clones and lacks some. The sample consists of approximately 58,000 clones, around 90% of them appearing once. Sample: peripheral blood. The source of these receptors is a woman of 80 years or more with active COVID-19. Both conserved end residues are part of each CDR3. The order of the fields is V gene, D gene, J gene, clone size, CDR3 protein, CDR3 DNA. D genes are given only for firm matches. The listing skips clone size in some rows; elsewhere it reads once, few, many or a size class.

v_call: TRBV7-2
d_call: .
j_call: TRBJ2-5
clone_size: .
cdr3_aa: CASSRRYREETQYF
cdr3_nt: TGTGCCAGCAGTAGACGCTACAGGGAAGAGACCCAGTACTTC

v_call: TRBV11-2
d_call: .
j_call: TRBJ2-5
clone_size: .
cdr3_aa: CASSVGQVQETQYF
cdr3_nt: TGTGCCAGCAGCGTAGGGCAGGTCCAAGAGACCCAGTACTTC

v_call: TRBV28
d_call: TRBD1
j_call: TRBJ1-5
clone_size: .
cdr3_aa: CASSLRQVRGDSNQPQHF
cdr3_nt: TGTGCCAGCAGTTTGCGGCAGGTCAGGGGGGATAGCAATCAGCCCCAGCATTTT

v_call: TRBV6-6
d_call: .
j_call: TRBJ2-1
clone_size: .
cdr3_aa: CASSFSGNNEQFF
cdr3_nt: TGTGCCAGCAGTTTCTCCGGGAACAATGAGCAGTTCTTC

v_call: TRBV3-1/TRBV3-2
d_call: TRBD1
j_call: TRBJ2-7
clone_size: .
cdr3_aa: CASSQVRGRGYEQYF
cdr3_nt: TGTGCCAGCAGCCAAGTCAGGGGGCGAGGCTACGAGCAGTACTTC

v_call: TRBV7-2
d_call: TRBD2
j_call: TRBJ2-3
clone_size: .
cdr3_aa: CASSATSGGTDTQYF
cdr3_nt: TGTGCCAGCAGCGCTACTAGCGGGGGGACGGATACGCAGTATTTT

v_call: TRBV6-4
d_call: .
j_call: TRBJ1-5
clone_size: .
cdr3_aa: CASTGVCSNQPQHF
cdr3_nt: TGTGCCAGCACGGGGGTTTGCAGCAATCAGCCCCAGCATTTT

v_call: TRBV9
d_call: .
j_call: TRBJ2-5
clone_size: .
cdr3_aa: CASSMGGQETQYF
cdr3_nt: TGTGCCAGCAGCATGGGGGGCCAAGAGACCCAGTACTTC

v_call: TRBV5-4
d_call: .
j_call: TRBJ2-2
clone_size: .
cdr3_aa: CASSLQGPGELFF
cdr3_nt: TGTGCCAGCAGCTTGCAGGGGCCCGGGGAGCTGTTTTTT

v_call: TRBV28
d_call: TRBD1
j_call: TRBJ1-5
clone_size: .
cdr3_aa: CASSTGQGNQPQHF
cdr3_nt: TGTGCCAGCAGTACTGGACAGGGGAATCAGCCCCAGCATTTT

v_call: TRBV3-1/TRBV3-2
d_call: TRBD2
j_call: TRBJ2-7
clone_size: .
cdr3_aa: CASSYGLAGEYEQYF
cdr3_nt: TGTGCCAGCAGCTATGGACTAGCGGGAGAGTACGAGCAGTACTTC

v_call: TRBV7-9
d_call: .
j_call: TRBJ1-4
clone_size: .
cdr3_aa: CASSSTVNNEKLFF
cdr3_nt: TGTGCCAGCAGCTCCACAGTGAATAATGAAAAACTGTTTTTT

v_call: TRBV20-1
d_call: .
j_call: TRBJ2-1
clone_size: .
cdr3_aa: CSARLEEQFF
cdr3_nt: TGCAGTGCTAGACTGGAGGAGCAGTTCTTC

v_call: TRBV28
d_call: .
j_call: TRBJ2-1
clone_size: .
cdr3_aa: CASRGTPSYNEQFF
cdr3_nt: TGTGCCAGCCGCGGGACTCCCTCATACAATGAGCAGTTCTTC

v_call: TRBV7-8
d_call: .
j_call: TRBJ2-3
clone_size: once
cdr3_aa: CASSLGGTSTDTQYF
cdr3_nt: TGTGCCAGCAGCTTAGGCGGGACCAGCACAGATACGCAGTATTTT

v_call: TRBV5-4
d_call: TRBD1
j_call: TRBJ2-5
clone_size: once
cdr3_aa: CASSLLTGTGYGETQYF
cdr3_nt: TGTGCCAGCAGCTTGCTCACAGGGACAGGGTACGGAGAGACCCAGTACTTC

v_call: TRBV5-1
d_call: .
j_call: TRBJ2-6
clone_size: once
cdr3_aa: CASSLTAGANVLTF
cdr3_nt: TGCGCCAGCAGCCTGACTGCTGGGGCCAACGTCCTGACTTTC

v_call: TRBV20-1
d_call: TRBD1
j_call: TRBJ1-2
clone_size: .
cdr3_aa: CSASPTGVYGYTF
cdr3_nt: TGCAGTGCTAGTCCAACAGGGGTCTATGGCTACACCTTC

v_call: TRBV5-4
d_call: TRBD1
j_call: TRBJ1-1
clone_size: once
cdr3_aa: CASSLAQGYTEAFF
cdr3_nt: TGTGCCAGCAGCTTGGCACAGGGGTACACTGAAGCTTTCTTT

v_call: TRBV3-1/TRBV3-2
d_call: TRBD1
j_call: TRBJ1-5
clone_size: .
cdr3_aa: CASSQDGGQGSPQHF
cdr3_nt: TGTGCCAGCAGCCAAGACGGGGGACAGGGGAGTCCCCAGCATTTT

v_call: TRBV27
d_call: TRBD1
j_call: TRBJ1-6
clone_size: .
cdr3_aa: CASSRGQGLGYNSPLHF
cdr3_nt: TGTGCCAGCAGTCGGGGACAGGGGCTAGGCTATAATTCACCCCTCCACTTT

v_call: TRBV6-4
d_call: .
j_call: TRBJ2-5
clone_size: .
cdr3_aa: CASSLPEETQYF
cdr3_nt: TGTGCCAGCAGTCTCCCCGAGGAGACCCAGTACTTC

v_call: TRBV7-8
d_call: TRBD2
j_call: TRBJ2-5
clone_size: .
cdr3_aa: CASSLASGTEETQYF
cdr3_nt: TGTGCCAGCAGCTTGGCTAGCGGAACGGAAGAGACCCAGTACTTC

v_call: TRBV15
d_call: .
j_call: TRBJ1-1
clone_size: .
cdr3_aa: CATSRGLVNAEAFF
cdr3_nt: TGTGCCACCAGCAGGGGACTAGTCAACGCTGAAGCTTTCTTT

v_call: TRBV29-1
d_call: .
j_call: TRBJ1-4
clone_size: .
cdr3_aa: CSVHRDEKLFF
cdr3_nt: TGCAGCGTTCACAGGGATGAAAAACTGTTTTTT

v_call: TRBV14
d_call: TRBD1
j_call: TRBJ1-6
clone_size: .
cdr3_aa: CASSQGVPGQINSPLHF
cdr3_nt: TGTGCCAGCAGCCAAGGAGTACCGGGACAGATAAATTCACCCCTCCACTTT

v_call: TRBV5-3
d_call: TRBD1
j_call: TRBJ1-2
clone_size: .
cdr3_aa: CASPSIRGGPAYGYTF
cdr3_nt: TGTGCCAGCCCCTCCATTAGAGGGGGCCCAGCTTATGGCTACACCTTC

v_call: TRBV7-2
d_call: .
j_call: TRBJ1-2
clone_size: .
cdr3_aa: CASSFLPGTNYGYTF
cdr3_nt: TGTGCCAGCAGTTTCTTGCCGGGTACGAACTATGGCTACACCTTC

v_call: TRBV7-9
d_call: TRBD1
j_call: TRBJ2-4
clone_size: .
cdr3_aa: CASSSDRGDIQYF
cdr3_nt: TGTGCCAGCAGCTCGGACAGGGGAGACATTCAGTACTTC